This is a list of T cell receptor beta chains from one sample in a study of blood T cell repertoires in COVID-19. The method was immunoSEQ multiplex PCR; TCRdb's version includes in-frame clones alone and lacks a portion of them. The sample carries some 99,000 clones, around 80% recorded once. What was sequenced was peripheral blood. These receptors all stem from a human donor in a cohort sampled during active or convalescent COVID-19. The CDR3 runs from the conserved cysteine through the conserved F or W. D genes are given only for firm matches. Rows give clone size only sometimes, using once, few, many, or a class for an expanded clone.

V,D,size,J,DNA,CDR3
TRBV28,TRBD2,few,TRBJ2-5,TGTGCCAGCATAAGAACTAGCGGAAAAGAGACCCAGTACTTC,CASIRTSGKETQYF
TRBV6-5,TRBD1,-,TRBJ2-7,TGTGCCAGCAGTCAGGGACAGGAAAGCTCCTACGAGCAGTACTTC,CASSQGQESSYEQYF
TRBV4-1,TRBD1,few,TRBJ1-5,TGCGCCAGCAGCCAAGAGCCGACAGGGGGTACCAATCAGCCCCAGCATTTT,CASSQEPTGGTNQPQHF
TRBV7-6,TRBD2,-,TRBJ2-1,TGTGCCAGCAGCCGGGCGACTAGCGGGGGGGCCTACAATGAGCAGTTCTTC,CASSRATSGGAYNEQFF
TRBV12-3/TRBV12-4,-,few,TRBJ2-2,TGTGCCAGCAGGCCTGACTCCGGGGAGCTGTTTTTT,CASRPDSGELFF
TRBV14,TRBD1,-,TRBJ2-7,TGTGCCAGCAGCCAACGCTGGGACAGGGCCTACGAGCAGTACTTC,CASSQRWDRAYEQYF
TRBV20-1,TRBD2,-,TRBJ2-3,TGCAGTGCTAGTAGTTTCGGGCAGCTAGCGGGGGCCACAGATACGCAGTATTTT,CSASSFGQLAGATDTQYF
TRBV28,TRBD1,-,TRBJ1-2,TGTGCCAGCAGTCCCGCACTCGGACAGGGGGCGATGGGCTACACCTTC,CASSPALGQGAMGYTF
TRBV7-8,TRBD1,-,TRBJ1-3,TGTGCCAGCAGCTATTCAGGGGGCCGAAACACCATATATTTT,CASSYSGGRNTIYF
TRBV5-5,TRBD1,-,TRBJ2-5,TGTGCCAGCAGCTTGGGACAGGGGGCGGCCCGGGAGACCCAGTACTTC,CASSLGQGAARETQYF
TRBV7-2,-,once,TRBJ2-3,TGTGCCAGCAGCTTATGGACTTGGAGCCTAAACACAGATACGCAGTATTTT,CASSLWTWSLNTDTQYF
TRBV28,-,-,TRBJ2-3,TGTGCCAGCAGTCCCTCTGGAGGCCGCACAGATACGCAGTATTTT,CASSPSGGRTDTQYF
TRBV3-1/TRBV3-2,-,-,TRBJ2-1,TGTGCCAGCACCTTAAGAGGGGGGGGCAATGAGCAGTTCTTC,CASTLRGGGNEQFF
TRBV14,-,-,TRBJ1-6,TGTGCCAGCAGCCGAGGCGGGGGGAACTCACCCCTCCACTTT,CASSRGGGNSPLHF
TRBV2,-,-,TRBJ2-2,TGTGCCAGGGACAGAATCACGGGCGGGGAGCTGTTTTTT,CARDRITGGELFF
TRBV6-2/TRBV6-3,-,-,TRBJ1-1,TGTGCCAGCAGTTACTCAATCTTATTTTTCGGGACAAAGAACACTGAAGCTTTCTTT,CASSYSILFFGTKNTEAFF
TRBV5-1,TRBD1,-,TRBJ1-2,TGCGCCAGCACGCCCTCCCTTGGGGGCAGGGGGCGAGATCCAGCTAACTATGGCTACACCTTC,CASTPSLGGRGRDPANYGYTF
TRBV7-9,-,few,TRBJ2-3,TGTGCCAGCAGCTTAGACAGGGTGCGCACAGATACGCAGTATTTT,CASSLDRVRTDTQYF
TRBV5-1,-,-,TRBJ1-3,TGCGCCAGCAGCTTGGGGGACAGAAACACCATATATTTT,CASSLGDRNTIYF
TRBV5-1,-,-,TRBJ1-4,TGCGCCAGCAGCCCTGGACCTTCCGGGGGGCATGAAAAACTGTTTTTT,CASSPGPSGGHEKLFF
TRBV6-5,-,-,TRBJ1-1,TGTGCCAGCAGTTATAAGAGGAACACTGAAGCTTTCTTT,CASSYKRNTEAFF
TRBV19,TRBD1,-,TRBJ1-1,TGTGCCAGTAAGGGGGCCCCCACTGAAGCTTTCTTT,CASKGAPTEAFF
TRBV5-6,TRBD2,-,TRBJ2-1,TGTGCCAGCAGCTTGTGGTTGTGGGGGGGTGGCAATGAGCAGTTCTTC,CASSLWLWGGGNEQFF
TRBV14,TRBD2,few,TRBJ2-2,TGTGCCAGCAGACTTGGGACTAGCGGGAGGGCAGCCGGGGAGCTGTTTTTT,CASRLGTSGRAAGELFF
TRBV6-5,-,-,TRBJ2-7,TGTGCCAGCAGTTCGAACAGGGCAGACTACGAGCAGTACTTC,CASSSNRADYEQYF
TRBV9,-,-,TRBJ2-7,TGTGCCAGCAGCGTATCAGGGGACTACGAGCAGTACTTC,CASSVSGDYEQYF
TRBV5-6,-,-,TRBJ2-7,TGTGCCAGCAGCTGGTGGATGGGGGGCTACGAGCAGTACTTC,CASSWWMGGYEQYF
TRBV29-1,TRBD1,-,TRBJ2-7,TGCAGCGCTACCGGGACAGGGTCCTACGAGCAGTACTTC,CSATGTGSYEQYF
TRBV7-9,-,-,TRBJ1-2,TGTGCCAGCACCAATTCGGGGGTAGGCTACACCTTC,CASTNSGVGYTF
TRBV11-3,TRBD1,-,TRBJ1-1,TGTGCCAGCAGCCCGGGACAGGGCGAGAACACTGAAGCTTTCTTT,CASSPGQGENTEAFF
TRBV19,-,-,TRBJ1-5,TGTGCCAGTAGTATATCTCGGGGTGTAGGGAATCAGCCCCAGCATTTT,CASSISRGVGNQPQHF
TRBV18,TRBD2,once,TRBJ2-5,TGTGCCAGCTCACCCCCGGGGACTAGAGGCGAGACCCAGTACTTC,CASSPPGTRGETQYF
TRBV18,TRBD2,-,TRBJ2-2,TGTGCCAGCTCCCCATCGGGGGGGTCCGGGGAGCTGTTTTTT,CASSPSGGSGELFF
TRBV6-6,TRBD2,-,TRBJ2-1,TGTGCCAGCAGTTCCAAAGCGGGAGTCTCCTACAATGAGCAGTTCTTC,CASSSKAGVSYNEQFF
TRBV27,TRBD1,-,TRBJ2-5,TGTGCCAGCAGTTTTTTGGGACAGGGAAGAGAGACCCAGTACTTC,CASSFLGQGRETQYF
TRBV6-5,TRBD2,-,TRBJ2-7,TGTGCCAGCACCCCGACTAGCGGGGACTCCTACGAGCAGTACTTC,CASTPTSGDSYEQYF
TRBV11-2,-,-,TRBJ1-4,TGTGCCATACAACGGGGGAGAAGAGAAAAACTGTTTTTT,CAIQRGRREKLFF
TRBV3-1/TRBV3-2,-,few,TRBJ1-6,TGTGCCAGCAGCCCGGTACAGGTGAATTCACCCCTCCACTTT,CASSPVQVNSPLHF
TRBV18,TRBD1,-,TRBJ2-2,TGTGCCAGCTCACCAAGCGGACAGGGTTTGACCGGGGAGCTGTTTTTT,CASSPSGQGLTGELFF
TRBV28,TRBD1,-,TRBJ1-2,TGTGCCAGCAGTTACTTCGCGACAGGGTTGGATTATGGCTACACCTTC,CASSYFATGLDYGYTF
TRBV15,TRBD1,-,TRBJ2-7,TGTGCCACCAGCAGAGAGCCGGGACAGGGATCCTACGAGCAGTACTTC,CATSREPGQGSYEQYF
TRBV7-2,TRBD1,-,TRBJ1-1,TGTGCCAGCAGTCCACAGGGGACTGAAGCTTTCTTT,CASSPQGTEAFF
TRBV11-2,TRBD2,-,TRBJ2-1,TGTGCCAGCAGCTTATACGCCGGGACTAGCGGATACAATGAGCAGTTCTTC,CASSLYAGTSGYNEQFF
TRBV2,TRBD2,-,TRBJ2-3,TGTGCCAGCAGACCGCTAGCGGAAATCACAGATACGCAGTATTTT,CASRPLAEITDTQYF
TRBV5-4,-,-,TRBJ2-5,TGTGCCAGCACCTTAGGGGACTCGACCCGGTCGACCCAGTACTTC,CASTLGDSTRSTQYF
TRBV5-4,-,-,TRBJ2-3,TGTGCCAGCAGCTTGCAGTCTTTTAGCACTGATACGCAGTATTTT,CASSLQSFSTDTQYF
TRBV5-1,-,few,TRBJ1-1,TGCGCCAGCAGCTTGGCCGGGGTGGTCACTGAAGCTTTCTTT,CASSLAGVVTEAFF
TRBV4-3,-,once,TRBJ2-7,TGCGCCAGCAGCCAACGGAGTAGAGGCTACGAGCAGTACTTC,CASSQRSRGYEQYF
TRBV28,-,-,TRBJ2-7,TGTGCCAGCAGTATAACCTACGAGCAGTACTTC,CASSITYEQYF
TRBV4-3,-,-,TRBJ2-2,TGCGCCAGCAGCCAGTCGAGAGGGGAGCTGTTTTTT,CASSQSRGELFF
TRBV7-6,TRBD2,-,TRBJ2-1,TGTGCCAGCAGCTTCTTTGCCTCGCGATTTTCTAGCGGGAGGAATGAGCAGTTCTTC,CASSFFASRFSSGRNEQFF
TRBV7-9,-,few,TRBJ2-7,TGTGCCAGCAGCCGCTTAGGGAGCTCCTACGAGCAGTACTTC,CASSRLGSSYEQYF
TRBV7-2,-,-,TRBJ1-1,TGTGCCAGCAGCAAGGACAGGAACACTGAAGCTTTCTTT,CASSKDRNTEAFF
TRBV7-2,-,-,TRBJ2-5,TGTGCCAGCAGCCGACCAGGAAGAGAGACCCAGTACTTC,CASSRPGRETQYF
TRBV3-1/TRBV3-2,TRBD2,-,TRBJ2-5,TGTGCCAGCAGCCAATTTAAGACTAGCTGGGGCCAAGAGACCCAGTACTTC,CASSQFKTSWGQETQYF
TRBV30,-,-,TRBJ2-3,TGTGCCTGGAGTAGCTCCGGAGGTAGAGATACGCAGTATTTT,CAWSSSGGRDTQYF
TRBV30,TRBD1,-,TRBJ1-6,TGTGCCTGGACAGGGGGTTACTATAATTCACCCCTCCACTTT,CAWTGGYYNSPLHF
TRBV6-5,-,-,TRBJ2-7,TGTGCCAGCAGTCCGCGCACCTACGAGCAGTACTTC,CASSPRTYEQYF